Each of the 18 T cell receptor beta chains below was sequenced from the same sample in a study of early T cells in non-severe SARS-CoV-2 infection. TCRdb called the 5' RACE reads again in MiXCR, with one record for every CDR3 protein. The sample lists around 57,000 distinct CDR3 sequences; roughly a tenth were seen once. Input material: whole blood. Receptor source: an adult who was a healthcare worker with PCR-confirmed SARS-CoV-2 infection or an uninfected control (not recorded which).

The chain links TRBV30 to TRBJ2-1, with 7 positions matching TRBD2. The CDR3 length is 16 residues. Per germline, CDR1 GTSNPN and CDR2 SVGIG (reference sequence). Trimming took 3 bases from V and 4 from J; bases not matched to a gene: 12. CDR3 in DNA: TGTGCCTGGAGGGCACCTGGGACTAACAGTTACAATGAGCAGTTCTTC. Residues: CAWRAPGTNSYNEQFF.

Many counts were recorded for this clonotype. The V and J genes are TRBV5-5 and TRBJ2-4; D is ambiguous. Looked up from germline, CDR1 is SGHKS and CDR2 is YYEKEE (reference sequence). The CDR3 runs 14 residues. The V and J ends lost 2 bases and 7 bases respectively, with 13 bases between them. The CDR3 coding sequence is TGTGCCAGCAGCTTAAACTCCGGTTGGAACATTCAGTACTTC. It codes for CASSLNSGWNIQYF. The full variable domain, its missing parts supplied by reference TRBV5-5 and TRBJ2-4, is DAGVTQSPTHLIKTRGQQVTLRCSPISGHKSVSWYQQVLGQGPQFIFQYYEKEERGRGNFPDRFSARQFPNYSSELNVNALLLGDSALYLCASSLNSGWNIQYFGAGTRLSVL.

This clonotype appeared many times. V is TRBV29-1 and J is TRBJ1-2, with a tentative D call TRBD1 (6 bases). Germline CDR1 and CDR2: SQVTM and ANQGSEA. The CDR3 consists of 13 residues. Trimming removed 4 bases at V and 4 bases at J, with 13 bases between. The CDR3 bases are TGCAGCGTTGCGACAGGATTCCCCTATGGCTACACCTTC. Translating it yields CSVATGFPYGYTF.

This clonotype was seen ten or more times. The V call is TRBV9, the J call TRBJ2-3; 7 positions agree with TRBD1. Germline CDR1 SGDLS, CDR2 YYNGEE. CDR3 length equals 14 residues. Losses at the gene ends were 4 bases for V and 2 bases for J; bases not matched to a gene: 4. CDR3 sequence (DNA): TGTGCCAGCAGCCTAGGGACAGACACAGATACGCAGTATTTT. Its protein is CASSLGTDTDTQYF.

This clonotype has at least ten counts. The chain recombines TRBV12-3 or TRBV12-4 with TRBJ2-7; 10 bases fit TRBD1. V was clipped by 7 bases and J by 2 bases; unmatched bases: 5. The CDR3 length is 14 residues. The CDR3 region has the DNA TGTGCCAGCAAAGCGGGACAGGGGACCTACGAGCAGTACTTC. It specifies CASKAGQGTYEQYF.

This clonotype was seen ten or more times. The rearrangement uses TRBV4-1 and TRBJ2-2; D not resolved. The CDR3 consists of 16 residues. In germline, CDR1 is MGHRA, CDR2 YSYEKL. The germline V and J ends were trimmed by 2 bases and 6 bases, with 16 bases remaining between them. The CDR3 loop is CASSQYWTRLSGELFF. CDR3 sequence (DNA): TGCGCCAGCAGCCAATACTGGACCCGGCTCTCCGGGGAGCTGTTTTTT.

There are a few counts of this clonotype. The chain has TRBV15 and TRBJ1-5; D is unclear. The CDR3 totals 13 residues. Per germline, CDR1 LNHNV and CDR2 YYDKDF (reference sequence). V lost 3 bases to trimming and J lost 3 bases, with 6 bases between them. This CDR3 is CATSREANQPQHF. The CDR3 DNA is TGTGCCACCAGCAGGGAGGCCAATCAGCCCCAGCATTTT.

The genes are TRBV19 and TRBJ2-1; D unresolved. This CDR3 comprises 11 residues. Trimming shortened V by 10 bases and J by 4 bases, and 8 bases separated the two germline ends. The germline V gene has CDR1 LNHDA and CDR2 SQIVND (reference sequence). The DNA for the CDR3 is TGTGCCACCTCCGAATACAATGAGCAGTTCTTC. Translating it yields CATSEYNEQFF.

This clonotype was observed many times. The V gene is TRBV7-6, the J gene TRBJ2-1, with 7 bases aligning to TRBD2. Germline V gene data show CDR1 as SGHVS and CDR2 as FNYEAQ. Losses at the gene ends were 6 bases for V and 5 bases for J; bases not matched to a gene: 7. This CDR3 comprises 14 residues. CDR3 coding DNA: TGTGCCAGCAGTCTGGGGGGGGTCAACAATGAGCAGTTCTTC. It specifies CASSLGGVNNEQFF.

This clonotype was detected only a few times. The chain couples TRBV7-9 to TRBJ2-7; 9 bases match TRBD1. The CDR3 runs 14 residues. Germline-derived CDR1 and CDR2 are SEHNR and FQNEAQ (reference sequence). Unmatched junction bases numbered 0, after V lost 0 bases and J lost 3 bases. CDR3 sequence: CASSLAGQGYEQYF. CDR3 DNA sequence: TGTGCCAGCAGCTTAGCGGGACAGGGCTACGAGCAGTACTTC.

The genes are TRBV2 and TRBJ2-3; 8 positions agree with TRBD2. V trimming: 5 bases; J trimming: 0 bases; junction bases outside the gene matches: 7. CDR3 length: 16 amino acids. Germline V lookup: CDR1 SNHLY, CDR2 FYNNEI. CDR3 in DNA: TGTGCCAGCAGTTCTTCCGGGACTAGAAGCACAGATACGCAGTATTTT. Protein sequence: CASSSSGTRSTDTQYF.

This clonotype was counted at least ten times. The chain has TRBV20-1 and TRBJ2-2, with 7 bases that match TRBD1. V dropped 6 bases and J dropped 0; count of bases not matched to a gene: 4. The germline V gene has CDR1 DFQATT and CDR2 SNEGSKA (reference sequence). CDR3 length: 14 amino acids. DNA of the CDR3: TGCAGTGCCAACAGGGGCACGAACACCGGGGAGCTGTTTTTT. Its protein is CSANRGTNTGELFF.

This clonotype was recorded at least ten times. This chain connects TRBV10-2 to TRBJ2-5; D possibly uses TRBD1 or TRBD2 (5 bases each). The germline V and J ends were trimmed by 8 bases and 4 bases, with 8 bases remaining between them. The CDR3 is 11 amino acids. Germline loops: CDR1 WSHSY, CDR2 SAAADI. The CDR3, as DNA: TGCGCCAGCGCTGGGGGAGAGACCCAGTACTTC. This translates into CASAGGETQYF.

In its sample, this clonotype was seen once. V usage is TRBV5-1 and J usage is TRBJ2-2; D gene unclear. With 4 bases removed from V and 6 bases from J, the gap between germline ends came to 13 bases. Germline CDR1 is SGHRS and CDR2 is YFSETQ. The CDR3 is 14 residues long. The CDR3 region is CASSALRSSGELFF. The DNA of the CDR3 is TGCGCCAGCAGCGCCCTCAGAAGCTCCGGGGAGCTGTTTTTT.

Only a few counts were recorded for this clonotype. The V call is TRBV7-9, the J call TRBJ2-5; D may be TRBD2 (7 bases). Trimming pared 5 bases from V and 4 bases from J, leaving 14 bases between. The CDR3 is made up of 14 amino acids. Germline values: CDR1 SEHNR, CDR2 FQNEAQ (reference sequence). The CDR3 DNA reads TGTGCCAGCAGCCCCTCGGGGGGCGGAGAGACCCAGTACTTC. Protein sequence: CASSPSGGGETQYF.

This clonotype was detected many times. The genes are TRBV7-6 and TRBJ2-3, with 8 bases that match TRBD1. The CDR3 extends over 15 amino acids. Germline loops: CDR1 SGHVS, CDR2 FNYEAQ. The junction had 9 bases not matched to a gene; V was cut back by 4 bases and J by 6 bases. Written as DNA, the CDR3 is TGTGCCAGCAGCTCCCGACAGGGGCGAGGGGATACGCAGTATTTT. It yields the protein CASSSRQGRGDTQYF.

This clonotype was counted only a few times. The chain is built from TRBV7-9 and TRBJ1-1; 8 bases are a match to TRBD1. This CDR3 comprises 14 residues. With 5 bases clipped from V and 4 bases from J, the junction kept 6 bases outside the gene matches. CDR1 SEHNR and CDR2 FQNEAQ come from the germline V gene (reference sequence). CDR3 nucleotides: TGTGCCAGCAGCGTCGACAGGGGTGGCACTGAAGCTTTCTTT. This codes for CASSVDRGGTEAFF.

A word on this clonotype: A read error may produce the germline difference seen at one junction end. This chain links TRBV18 with TRBJ1-2, with D maybe TRBD1 (5 bases). The germline V gene has CDR1 KGHSH and CDR2 LQKENI. CDR3 length: 14 amino acids. The CDR3 here is CASSPLSRDAGTSF. In DNA form, the CDR3 reads TGTGCCAGCTCACCGCTTTCCAGGGATGCCGGGACCTCCTTC.